This T cell receptor beta chain was sequenced during a study of T cells in Graves' hyperthyroidism and ophthalmopathy. In regard to this clonotype: The antigen is not known.

General study points: Ophthalmopathy, as predicted by the model, came a median around 7 months after the prediction. Most thyroid clonotypes expanded above 0.001 were also detected in blood.

Template material for amplifying TCR beta CDR3 regions consisted of RNA transcripts. The HTBI set primed first-round TCR CDR3 RT-PCR. TCRdb reanalysed the multiplex PCR reads using MiXCR and keeps one entry per CDR3 protein. The sample holds a few hundred thousand distinct CDR3 sequences, 21% seen once. It was uncontrolled infection, other autoimmune disease, pregnancy or lactation that excluded patients. The material sequenced was blood. This TCR derives from a woman in her 50s with Graves' hyperthyroidism.

The CDR3 bases are TGCGCCAGCAGCCCGCGCGCGGGACAGGGGACTGAAGCTTTCTTT. Its translation: CASSPRAGQGTEAFF. This chain links TRBV5-1 with TRBJ1-1; 10 bases agree with TRBD1. The CDR3 extends over 15 amino acids. V lost 4 bases and J lost 5; bases outside the gene matches: 8. Germline V gene data show CDR1 as SGHRS and CDR2 as YFSETQ. Filled out from reference TRBV5-1 and TRBJ1-1, the complete variable domain reads KAGVTQTPRYLIKTRGQQVTLSCSPISGHRSVSWYQQTPGQGLQFLFEYFSETQRNKGNFPGRFSGRQFSNSRSEMNVSTLELGDSALYLCASSPRAGQGTEAFFGQGTRLTVV.